This entry lists 32 T cell receptor beta chains sequenced from one sample in a study of cytomegalovirus exposure and HLA in healthy donors. Researchers ran the PCR with 60 Vbeta and 13 Jbeta primers. Clones were sequenced by immunoSEQ multiplex PCR, and TCRdb holds only the in-frame ones, with some missing. The repertoire holds a few hundred thousand clones, with around nine tenths as singletons. Sequenced material: PBMCs. These receptors came from a girl aged 2-10 years in good health and CMV-seronegative.

This clone was detected only once. This sequence joins TRBV19 and TRBJ2-5; 12 bases line up with TRBD2. The CDR3 is made up of 15 amino acids. The V gene end was trimmed by 5 bases and the J gene end by 2 bases; junction bases not matched to a gene: 3. The V gene's germline CDR1 is LNHDA and CDR2 SQIVND (reference sequence). CDR3 loop: CASSAGTSGQETQYF. In nucleotides, the CDR3 is TGTGCCAGTAGTGCCGGGACTAGCGGGCAAGAGACCCAGTACTTC.

The V and J genes are TRBV27 and TRBJ1-6; tentatively, D is TRBD1 (6 bases). Trimming stripped 4 bases from V and 6 bases from J, with 13 bases between. CDR1 and CDR2 from the germline V gene are MNHEY and SMNVEV (reference sequence). The CDR3 is 15 amino acids. The CDR3 DNA follows: TGTGCCAGCAGTTCTTGGCGGGGGCGTAATTCACCCCTCCACTTT. Its protein product is CASSSWRGRNSPLHF.

The chain joins TRBV9 to TRBJ2-3; TRBD1 agrees at 10 bases. V dropped 4 bases and J dropped 5; count of bases not matched to a gene: 4. The germline gives CDR1 SGDLS, CDR2 YYNGEE. The CDR3 loop spans 14 amino acids. The CDR3 protein is CASSPRDRGDTQYF. For the CDR3, the DNA is TGTGCCAGCAGCCCTCGGGACAGGGGAGATACGCAGTATTTT.

The rearrangement joins TRBV2 to TRBJ2-2; 9 nucleotides match TRBD2. CDR3 length: 15 amino acids. Trimming at V came to 7 bases and at J to 9 bases, leaving 12 bases not matched to a gene. Germline V gene data show CDR1 as SNHLY and CDR2 as FYNNEI. The CDR3 reads CASTSSGGLIRELFF. CDR3 DNA sequence: TGTGCCAGCACCTCGAGCGGGGGGTTAATCCGGGAGCTGTTTTTT.

The J gene is TRBJ1-1, the V gene TRBV5-5; TRBD1 matches 11 bases. V lost 4 bases, J lost 4 bases, and 9 bases stayed unmatched. The CDR3 contains 16 residues. CDR1 and CDR2 from the germline V gene are SGHKS and YYEKEE (reference sequence). This CDR3 reads CASSLVGTGGVTEAFF. CDR3 in DNA: TGTGCCAGCAGCCTCGTTGGGACAGGGGGTGTCACTGAAGCTTTCTTT.

This clone appeared a single time. V gene TRBV7-9 combines with J gene TRBJ1-5; D might be TRBD1 (6 bases). The CDR3 is 13 residues long. With 5 bases removed from V and 5 bases from J, the gap between germline ends came to 10 bases. CDR1 and CDR2 from the germline V gene are SEHNR and FQNEAQ (reference sequence). The CDR3 DNA is TGTGCCAGCAGCGCGGACAGTTATCAGCCCCAGCATTTT. This codes for CASSADSYQPQHF.

The chain joins TRBV10-2 to TRBJ1-3; D is unclear. The CDR3 length is 14 residues. V gave up 5 bases and J gave up 1 base, with 9 bases separating them. Germline lookup yields CDR1 WSHSY and CDR2 SAAADI. CDR3 in DNA: TGCGCCAGCAGTTCGGGGATTTCTGGAAACACCATATATTTT. Translated: CASSSGISGNTIYF.

V is TRBV28 and J is TRBJ1-5; possibly TRBD1 for D (5 bases). V dropped 6 bases and J dropped 2 bases, with 14 bases sitting between them. Germline V gives CDR1 MDHEN, CDR2 SYDVKM. The CDR3 spans 15 residues. The CDR3 coding sequence is TGTGCCAGCAGGTCCCGGGCGGGGGGCAATCAGCCCCAGCATTTT. Its translation is CASRSRAGGNQPQHF. Variable domain in full (rest from reference TRBV28 and TRBJ1-5): DVKVTQSSRYLVKRTGEKVFLECVQDMDHENMFWYRQDPGLGLRLIYFSYDVKMKEKGDIPEGYSVSREKKERFSLILESASTNQTSMYLCASRSRAGGNQPQHFGDGTRLSIL.

V is TRBV7-9 and J is TRBJ2-7; TRBD1 might be the D (5 bases). CDR3 length equals 18 residues. The germline V gene has CDR1 SEHNR and CDR2 FQNEAQ (reference sequence). Trimming shortened V by 0 bases and J by 4 bases, and 22 bases separated the two germline ends. CDR3 sequence (DNA): TGTGCCAGCAGCTTAGCCCCATTGCGGCCAGAACGGACATACGAGCAGTACTTC. This encodes CASSLAPLRPERTYEQYF.

CDR3 nucleotide sequence: TGTGCCAGCAGCTTGAAGGGGGTTTCGACTGAAGCTTTCTTT. Encoded protein: CASSLKGVSTEAFF. The chain has TRBV5-4 and TRBJ1-1; tentatively, D is TRBD1 (6 bases). Germline V CDR1 and CDR2: SGHNT, YYREEE (reference sequence). Trimming left V 1 base short and J 5 bases short, with 12 bases between. The CDR3 contains 14 residues.

The chain recombines TRBV7-2 with TRBJ2-7; D gene ambiguous. Between the trimmed V and J ends, which lost 0 bases and 4 bases, there was a span of 10 bases. Germline CDR1 and CDR2: SGHTA and FQGNSA. The CDR3 contains 14 residues. CDR3: CASSLAPGPYEQYF. The DNA for the CDR3 is TGTGCCAGCAGCTTAGCACCAGGCCCTTACGAGCAGTACTTC.

The rearrangement links TRBV27 to TRBJ1-5; possibly TRBD1 for D (6 bases). The germline V gene has CDR1 MNHEY and CDR2 SMNVEV (reference sequence). Trimming took 4 bases from V and 5 from J, leaving 15 bases between them. The CDR3 totals 15 residues. Written as DNA, the CDR3 is TGTGCCAGCAGTTCCACAGGGAAGCGCGATCAGCCCCAGCATTTT. It codes for CASSSTGKRDQPQHF.

V is TRBV28 and J is TRBJ2-1; 9 nucleotides line up with TRBD1. This CDR3 spans 13 amino acids. Germline CDR1 MDHEN, CDR2 SYDVKM. Trimming took 8 bases from V and 7 from J; bases not matched to a gene: 6. The CDR3 is CASRLDRGNEQFF. CDR3 nucleotide sequence: TGTGCCAGCCGCCTGGACAGGGGTAATGAGCAGTTCTTC.

The V call is TRBV6-1, the J call TRBJ2-7; 7 bases agree with TRBD1. Germline V gene lookup returns CDR1 MNHNS and CDR2 SASEGT. The CDR3 is 13 residues long. V lost 9 bases to trimming and J lost 0 bases; unmatched junction nucleotides: 5. This CDR3 reads CASHTGASYEQYF. The CDR3 DNA reads TGTGCCAGTCACACAGGGGCCTCCTACGAGCAGTACTTC.

This clone was found once. V gene TRBV11-2 combines with J gene TRBJ2-5; 9 bases match TRBD2. This CDR3 is built from 15 residues. The germline V gene encodes CDR1 SGHAT and CDR2 FQNNGV. The ends lost 0 bases at V and 7 bases at J; junction bases unmatched: 6. In DNA form, the CDR3 reads TGTGCCAGCAGCTTAGATCTTAGCGGGAGTTTGACCCAGTACTTC. It is translated as CASSLDLSGSLTQYF.

V gene TRBV7-9 combines with J gene TRBJ2-5; 7 nucleotides match TRBD1. Matching the DNA end better, TRBJ2-7 makes the J call doubtful. The CDR3 is 12 amino acids. Germline V lookup: CDR1 SEHNR, CDR2 FQNEAQ (reference sequence). The CDR3 reads CASSFTGAEQYF. CDR3 coding DNA: TGTGCCAGCAGCTTTACAGGGGCCGAGCAGTACTTC.

V and J are TRBV7-9 and TRBJ2-7; D is perhaps TRBD1 (5 bases). The V end lost 5 bases, the J end lost 3 bases, and 14 bases lay between the germline ends. This CDR3 is built from 14 residues. CDR1 and CDR2 from the germline V gene are SEHNR and FQNEAQ (reference sequence). CDR3 protein: CASSPLGVYYEQYF. CDR3 coding DNA: TGTGCCAGCAGCCCCCTAGGGGTGTACTACGAGCAGTACTTC.

The chain employs TRBV7-9 and TRBJ1-1; perhaps TRBD1 as D (6 bases). This CDR3 is built from 16 residues. The V end was cut by 0 bases, the J end by 1 base, with 12 bases between. CDR1 and CDR2 from the germline V gene are SEHNR and FQNEAQ (reference sequence). CDR3 DNA sequence: TGTGCCAGCAGCTTAGCCTTTACAGGGTCGAACACTGAAGCTTTCTTT. Protein: CASSLAFTGSNTEAFF.

This sequence joins TRBV10-3 and TRBJ1-5; D is uncertain. Germline lookup yields CDR1 ENHRY and CDR2 SYGVKD. The CDR3 sequence is 13 residues long. Trimming pared 8 bases from V and 0 bases from J, leaving 8 bases between. CDR3 amino acids: CAIAEGSNQPQHF. CDR3 DNA: TGTGCCATCGCAGAGGGTAGCAATCAGCCCCAGCATTTT.

The gene calls are TRBV6-5 and TRBJ1-1; no clear D. Trimming pared 2 bases from V and 1 base from J, leaving 11 bases between. This CDR3 region has 15 residues. CDR1 MNHEY and CDR2 SVGAGI come from the germline V gene. In nucleotides, the CDR3 is TGTGCCAGCAGTTACGGAGGGTTGGGGAACACTGAAGCTTTCTTT. Translating gives CASSYGGLGNTEAFF.

V is TRBV11-2 and J is TRBJ2-5; 8 bases agree with TRBD1. Germline CDR1 reads SGHAT; CDR2 reads FQNNGV. CDR3 size: 17 residues. Losses at the gene ends were 1 base for V and 4 bases for J; bases not matched to a gene: 11. CDR3 nucleotide sequence: TGTGCCAGCAGCTTAGGGAGGGCCAGGGGGCTTGGAGAGACCCAGTACTTC. This codes for CASSLGRARGLGETQYF.

V usage is TRBV27 and J usage is TRBJ2-6; weak D call: TRBD2 (5 bases). The CDR3 has 17 residues. Trimming took 5 bases from V and 3 from J, leaving 17 bases between them. Germline CDR1 is MNHEY and CDR2 is SMNVEV (reference sequence). This CDR3 is CASSPSGLPFGANVLTF. The DNA for the CDR3 is TGTGCCAGCAGTCCGAGCGGACTCCCCTTTGGGGCCAACGTCCTGACTTTC.

This clone was seen only a few times. The chain has TRBV19 and TRBJ2-5; 12 bases fit TRBD2. V was clipped by 1 base and J by 3 bases; unmatched bases: 0. The CDR3 is 15 residues long. Germline V CDR1 and CDR2: LNHDA, SQIVND (reference sequence). CDR3 in amino acids: CASSIGTSGKETQYF. As DNA, the CDR3 is TGTGCCAGTAGTATAGGGACTAGCGGGAAAGAGACCCAGTACTTC.

The V and J genes are TRBV29-1 and TRBJ1-1; maybe TRBD1 (6 bases). The V end lost 6 bases, the J end lost 1 base, and 12 bases lay between the germline ends. CDR1 and CDR2 (germline): SQVTM, ANQGSEA. This CDR3 region has 13 residues. DNA for the CDR3: TGCAGCGTAGCAATCAGGGGGAACACTGAAGCTTTCTTT. Protein sequence: CSVAIRGNTEAFF.

J is TRBJ2-5 and V is TRBV14, with a weak D call TRBD2 (5 bases). Germline V CDR1 and CDR2: SGHDN, FVKESK. This CDR3 comprises 17 residues. V was cut by 2 bases and J by 5 bases, with 21 bases left in between. CDR3 sequence (DNA): TGTGCCAGCAGCCAAACTCATTACCGGGAAAAAGAGGAGACCCAGTACTTC. Residues: CASSQTHYREKEETQYF.

V and J are TRBV15 and TRBJ1-2; D is perhaps TRBD1 (6 bases). Trimming cost V 0 bases and J 2 bases, with 10 bases left between them. The germline gives CDR1 LNHNV, CDR2 YYDKDF (reference sequence). This CDR3 comprises 15 residues. Here the CDR3 reads CATSRDPGTNYGYTF. The CDR3 DNA follows: TGTGCCACCAGCAGAGACCCCGGGACAAACTATGGCTACACCTTC. The whole variable domain, filled in from reference TRBV15 and TRBJ1-2, reads DAMVIQNPRYQVTQFGKPVTLSCSQTLNHNVMYWYQQKSSQAPKLLFHYYDKDFNNEADTPDNFQSRRPNTSFCFLDIRSPGLGDTAMYLCATSRDPGTNYGYTFGSGTRLTVV.

V is TRBV19 and J is TRBJ1-2; D is unclear. V lost 5 bases, J lost 8 bases, and 18 bases lay in between. Germline V lookup: CDR1 LNHDA, CDR2 SQIVND (reference sequence). The CDR3 spans 14 residues. CDR3 sequence reads: CASSPRTDLRGYTF. The CDR3 DNA follows: TGTGCCAGTAGTCCCCGGACTGACCTCCGGGGCTACACCTTC. The complete variable domain, with remaining parts taken from reference TRBV19 and TRBJ1-2, reads DGGITQSPKYLFRKEGQNVTLSCEQNLNHDAMYWYRQDPGQGLRLIYYSQIVNDFQKGDIAEGYSVSREKKESFPLTVTSAQKNPTAFYLCASSPRTDLRGYTFGSGTRLTVV.

This sequence joins TRBV15 and TRBJ2-1; perhaps TRBD2 as D (5 bases). The CDR3 spans 16 residues. Trimming took 0 bases from V and 2 from J, leaving 11 bases between them. Germline loops: CDR1 LNHNV, CDR2 YYDKDF (reference sequence). CDR3: CATSRDLDSPYNEQFF. The CDR3 region has the DNA TGTGCCACCAGCAGAGATCTGGACTCTCCCTACAATGAGCAGTTCTTC.

V and J are TRBV2 and TRBJ2-1; D remains unclear. The germline CDR1 and CDR2 sequences are SNHLY and FYNNEI. Trimming removed 8 bases at V and 0 bases at J, with 8 bases between. This CDR3 is 13 amino acids long. CDR3 coding DNA: TGTGCCAGCTTGTCGAGCTCCTACAATGAGCAGTTCTTC. It codes for CASLSSSYNEQFF.

The J gene is TRBJ2-1, the V gene TRBV5-1; TRBD2 aligns across 9 bases. Trimming removed 4 bases from V and 5 bases from J; junction bases left unmatched: 13. The CDR3 is made up of 17 amino acids. Looked up from germline, CDR1 is SGHRS and CDR2 is YFSETQ. The CDR3, as DNA: TGCGCCAGCAGCCTCGCGATTTCGACTAGCGGCCACAATGAGCAGTTCTTC. It encodes CASSLAISTSGHNEQFF.

The gene calls are TRBV11-2 and TRBJ1-5, with a tentative D call TRBD1 (6 bases). V gave up 1 base and J gave up 3 bases, with 10 bases separating them. The CDR3 length is 15 residues. The germline gives CDR1 SGHAT, CDR2 FQNNGV. The CDR3 loop reads CASSLAGAVNQPQHF. The CDR3 bases are TGTGCCAGCAGCTTAGCAGGGGCCGTCAATCAGCCCCAGCATTTT.

The chain combines TRBV7-8 with TRBJ1-1, with 9 nucleotides matching TRBD1. The CDR3 runs 18 residues. Germline CDR1 and CDR2: SGHVS and FQNEAQ. V shed 5 bases and J 5 bases; nucleotides not matched to a gene: 18. CDR3 amino acids: CASSHRTGAPYEETEAFF. CDR3 DNA: TGTGCCAGCAGCCACCGGACAGGGGCCCCCTATGAAGAGACTGAAGCTTTCTTT.